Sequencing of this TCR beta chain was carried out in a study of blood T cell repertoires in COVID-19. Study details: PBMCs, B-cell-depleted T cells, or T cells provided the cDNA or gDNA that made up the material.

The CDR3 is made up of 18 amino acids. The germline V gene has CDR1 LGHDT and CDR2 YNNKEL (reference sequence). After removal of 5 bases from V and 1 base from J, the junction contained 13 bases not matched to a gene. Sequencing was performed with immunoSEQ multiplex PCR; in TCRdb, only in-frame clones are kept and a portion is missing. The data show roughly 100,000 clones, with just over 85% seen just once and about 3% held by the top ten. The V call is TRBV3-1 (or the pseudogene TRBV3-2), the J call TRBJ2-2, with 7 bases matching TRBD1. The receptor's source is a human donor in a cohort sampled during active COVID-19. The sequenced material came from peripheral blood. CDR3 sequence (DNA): TGTGCCAGCAGCTTCCAGACAGGGTCGGGGAGGAACACCGGGGAGCTGTTTTTT. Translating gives CASSFQTGSGRNTGELFF.